The text below deals with one TCR beta chain. Its antigen is not identified. The data originate from a study of cytotoxic CD8 clonotypes in ibrutinib-treated CLL. Background on the study: Recorded responses included approximately 24 partial and 2 complete; following median about 68 months, approximately 14 stayed remitted and roughly 12 progressed.

Study-wide results and limits: Against age-matched healthy donors, baseline clonality ran higher and tracked circulating CD8+ T-cell counts. Private clonotypes, not public ones, expanded at ibrutinib response. Sustained-remission and progressing patients were not sampled at matched times.

Using immunoSEQ multiplex PCR, the repertoire was profiled, and TCRdb retains in-frame clones only, with some absent. Found here are roughly 150,000 clones, roughly 76% of them singletons; the top ten hold 5.1%. The CDR3 runs 19 residues. V lost 0 bases and J lost 0; bases outside the gene matches: 7. Germline V lookup: CDR1 MNHEY, CDR2 SMNVEV (reference sequence). V and J are TRBV27 and TRBJ1-5; 11 positions agree with TRBD1. This clonotype was obtained from a human donor with chronic lymphocytic leukemia. Sequencing used PBMCs, obtained after 24 months of ibrutinib treatment. The CDR3 sequence: CASSLSWDRGTYSNQPQHF. The CDR3, as DNA: TGTGCCAGCAGTTTATCGTGGGACAGGGGGACGTATAGCAATCAGCCCCAGCATTTT.